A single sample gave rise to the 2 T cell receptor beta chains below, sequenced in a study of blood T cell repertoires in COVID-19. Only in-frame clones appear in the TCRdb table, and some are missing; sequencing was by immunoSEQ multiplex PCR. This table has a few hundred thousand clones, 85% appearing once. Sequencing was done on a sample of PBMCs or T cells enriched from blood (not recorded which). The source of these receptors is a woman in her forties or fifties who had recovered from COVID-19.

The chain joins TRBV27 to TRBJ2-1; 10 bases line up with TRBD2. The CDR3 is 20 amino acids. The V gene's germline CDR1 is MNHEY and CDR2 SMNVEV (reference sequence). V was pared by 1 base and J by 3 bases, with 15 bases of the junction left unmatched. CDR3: CASSLLAGGRSPSLYNEQFF. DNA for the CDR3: TGTGCCAGCAGTTTATTAGCGGGGGGCCGTTCCCCGTCACTCTACAATGAGCAGTTCTTC.

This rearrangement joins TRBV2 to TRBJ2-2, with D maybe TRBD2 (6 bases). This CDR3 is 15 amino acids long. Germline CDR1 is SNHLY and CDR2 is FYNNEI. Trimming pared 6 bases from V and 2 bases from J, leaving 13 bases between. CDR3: CASRAGTSNTGELFF. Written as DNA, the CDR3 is TGTGCCAGCAGGGCCGGGACTTCAAACACCGGGGAGCTGTTTTTT.